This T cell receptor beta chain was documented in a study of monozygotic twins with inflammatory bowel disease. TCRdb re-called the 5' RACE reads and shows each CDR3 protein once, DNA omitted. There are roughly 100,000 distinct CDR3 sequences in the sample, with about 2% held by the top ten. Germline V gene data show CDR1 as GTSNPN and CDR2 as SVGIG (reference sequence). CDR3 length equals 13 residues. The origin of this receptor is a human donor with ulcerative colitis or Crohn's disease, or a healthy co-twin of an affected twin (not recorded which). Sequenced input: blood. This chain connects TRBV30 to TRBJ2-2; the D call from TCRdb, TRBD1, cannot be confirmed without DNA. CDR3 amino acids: CAWTEWGAGELFF.